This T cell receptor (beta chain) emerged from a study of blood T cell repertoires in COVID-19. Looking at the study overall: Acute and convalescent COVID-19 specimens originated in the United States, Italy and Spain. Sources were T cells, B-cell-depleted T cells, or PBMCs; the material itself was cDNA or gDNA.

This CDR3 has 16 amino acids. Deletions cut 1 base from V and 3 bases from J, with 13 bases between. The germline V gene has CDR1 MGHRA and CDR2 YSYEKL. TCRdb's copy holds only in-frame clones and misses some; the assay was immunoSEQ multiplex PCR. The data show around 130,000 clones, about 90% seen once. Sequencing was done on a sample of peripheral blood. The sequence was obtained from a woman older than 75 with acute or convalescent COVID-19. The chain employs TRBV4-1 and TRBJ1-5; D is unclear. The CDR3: CASSQGFGHFNQPQHF. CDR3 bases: TGCGCCAGCAGCCAAGGGTTTGGGCATTTCAATCAGCCCCAGCATTTT.